This TCR beta chain derives from a study of T cell repertoires in cytomegalovirus infection. Study results and limitations: Dominating the ex vivo response were HLA-C-restricted CMV-specific TCR beta clonotypes.

MiXCR was run by TCRdb on the reads, yielding one entry per CDR3 protein. Among about 830,000 distinct CDR3 sequences listed, about 30% were seen once. Germline CDR1 LGHNA, CDR2 YSLEER. The CDR3 spans 13 residues. The V end was cut by 4 bases, the J end by 8 bases, with 12 bases between. With regard to this clonotype: The antigen is unknown.

The chain uses TRBV4-3 and TRBJ2-1, with no clear D. The TCR originated in a human donor in good health (CMV status not recorded). Some clones in this sample may be carry-over from other donors' samples. The sample here was cultured CD8+ T cells from PBMCs, taken from culture after CMV antigen stimulation. DNA of the CDR3: TGCGCCAGCAGCCCCTATCTGGGTGATGAGCAGTTCTTC. Translating it yields CASSPYLGDEQFF.